This T cell receptor beta chain derives from a study of cytomegalovirus exposure and HLA in healthy donors. Points from the study as a whole: TCR beta sequences numbering 15,000 to 20,000 were associated with HLA alleles at 0.05 false discovery rate in a later analysis. The analysis excluded some indistinguishable V segments, including TRBV6-2 and TRBV6-3. A few of the chains that were CMV-associated were confirmed in vitro to be specific for CMV antigens.

Germline CDR1 reads MNHNS; CDR2 reads SASEGT. Trimming removed 2 bases from V and 0 bases from J, with 25 bases in between. The CDR3 is made up of 20 amino acids. Primers included in the PCR were 60 Vbeta and 13 Jbeta primers. Assay: immunoSEQ multiplex PCR; the TCRdb copy retains only in-frame clones and omits some. The data hold over 200,000 clones, with around 73% observed a single time. As for this clone: What it recognizes is unknown.

Sequenced material: PBMCs. The chain carries TRBV6-1 and TRBJ1-1; the D gene is possibly TRBD1 (6 bases). This clonotype was sampled from a male donor in good health and CMV-seronegative. CDR3 amino acids: CASSERGEDRSFFMNTEAFF. The CDR3 nucleotides are TGTGCCAGCAGTGAAAGAGGTGAGGACAGATCGTTTTTCATGAACACTGAAGCTTTCTTT.